Each of the 17 T cell receptor beta chains below was sequenced from the same sample in a study of T-cell reconstitution after alpha-beta-depleted transplantation in children. TCRbeta library preparation incorporated unique molecular identifiers. In TCRdb, the PCR reads were re-called with MiXCR into one record per CDR3 protein. The table records hundreds of thousands of distinct CDR3 sequences, under 25% of them present only once. The source material was PBMCs, mostly from graft donor cells, sampled 360 days after TCRalphabeta/CD19-depleted stem cell transplant. These TCRs come from a boy under two years old who had a stem cell transplant for acute myeloid leukemia, so the T cells may come from the graft donor.

This clonotype was counted ten times or more. The chain joins TRBV4-2 to TRBJ2-5, with D possibly matching TRBD2 (5 bases). CDR3 size: 14 residues. V gave up 0 bases and J gave up 10 bases, with 15 bases separating them. CDR1 and CDR2 (germline): LGHNA, YNFKEQ. The DNA of the CDR3 is TGTGCCAGCAGCCAAGATCTTCAGGCGGAGGACCAGTACTTC. It is translated as CASSQDLQAEDQYF.

This clonotype showed up just a few times. V is TRBV5-5 and J is TRBJ1-2, with 7 positions matching TRBD1. The V and J ends lost 4 bases and 7 bases, in that order; junction bases with no gene match: 13. This CDR3 has 15 residues. CDR1 and CDR2 from the germline V gene are SGHKS and YYEKEE (reference sequence). The CDR3 here is CASSQPGGIFGGYTF. DNA for the CDR3: TGTGCCAGCAGCCAGCCAGGGGGAATTTTCGGTGGCTACACCTTC. Together with reference TRBV5-5 and TRBJ1-2, the CDR3 gives the full variable domain: DAGVTQSPTHLIKTRGQQVTLRCSPISGHKSVSWYQQVLGQGPQFIFQYYEKEERGRGNFPDRFSARQFPNYSSELNVNALLLGDSALYLCASSQPGGIFGGYTFGSGTRLTVV.

This clonotype has a handful of counts. The chain combines TRBV6-5 with TRBJ2-7, with D hard to call. The germline V gene has CDR1 MNHEY and CDR2 SVGAGI. Trimming took off 0 bases at V and 5 bases at J, with 14 bases between the two ends. The CDR3 extends over 15 amino acids. CDR3 region: CASSYSEFSVDEQYF. The CDR3 nucleotides read TGTGCCAGCAGTTACTCGGAGTTCAGTGTCGACGAGCAGTACTTC.

The chain joins TRBV20-1 to TRBJ2-2; D uncertain. Per the germline V gene, CDR1 is DFQATT and CDR2 is SNEGSKA (reference sequence). V was pared by 3 bases and J by 7 bases, with 15 bases between. This CDR3 is built from 14 residues. Written as DNA, the CDR3 is TGCAGTGCTAGTGTGTTGGGGTCCGGCGGGGAGCTGTTTTTT. This sequence encodes CSASVLGSGGELFF.

The chain has TRBV5-5 and TRBJ1-5; no definite D call. The CDR3 is 15 residues long. Germline CDR1 and CDR2: SGHKS and YYEKEE (reference sequence). V was cut by 0 bases and J by 3 bases, with 10 bases left in between. Here the CDR3 DNA reads TGTGCCAGCAGCTTGGACGGCAAAGTCAATCAGCCCCAGCATTTT. This encodes CASSLDGKVNQPQHF.

This clonotype was seen more than once but under ten times. V gene TRBV12-3 or TRBV12-4 combines with J gene TRBJ2-7; D may be TRBD2 (6 bases). The CDR3 runs to 15 residues. V gave up 6 bases and J gave up 4 bases, with 19 bases separating them. The CDR3: CASSPLGGRVYEQYF. CDR3 sequence (DNA): TGTGCCAGCAGCCCGCTGGGGGGTCGAGTATACGAGCAGTACTTC.

In its sample, this clonotype was seen many times. An end of the junction differs from the germline gene, which may be a read error. The rearrangement links TRBV12-3 or TRBV12-4 to TRBJ1-1; D is uncertain. This CDR3 contains 12 residues. The CDR3 spells CASAIAGTEVFF. CDR3 DNA sequence: TGTGCCAGCGCGATTGCCGGCACTGAAGTTTTCTTT.

At least ten counts were recorded for this clonotype. The chain is built from TRBV11-2 and TRBJ2-5; TRBD2 matches at 11 bases. With V trimmed by 1 base and J by 5 bases, 12 bases remained unmatched. The CDR3 is 18 amino acids. Germline CDR1 and CDR2: SGHAT and FQNNGV. CDR3 in DNA: TGTGCCAGCAGCTTAGGGGCAACACTAGCGGGGGTAGGGGAGACCCAGTACTTC. Its protein product is CASSLGATLAGVGETQYF. The full variable domain, rest sourced from reference TRBV11-2 and TRBJ2-5, is EAGVAQSPRYKIIEKRQSVAFWCNPISGHATLYWYQQILGQGPKLLIQFQNNGVVDDSQLPKDRFSAERLKGVDSTLKIQPAKLEDSAVYLCASSLGATLAGVGETQYFGPGTRLLVL.

At least ten counts were recorded for this clonotype. This rearrangement joins TRBV7-2 to TRBJ2-5, with TRBD1 identical over 11 bases. The CDR3 covers 16 residues. Trimming took 5 bases from V and 1 from J; bases not matched to a gene: 6. Per germline, CDR1 SGHTA and CDR2 FQGNSA. The CDR3: CASSRAGTGGQETQYF. The CDR3, as DNA: TGTGCCAGCAGCCGCGCCGGGACAGGGGGCCAAGAGACCCAGTACTTC.

V usage is TRBV20-1 and J usage is TRBJ1-1; the D is unclear. Deletions cut 3 bases from V and 1 base from J, with 6 bases between. Looked up from germline, CDR1 is DFQATT and CDR2 is SNEGSKA (reference sequence). The CDR3 extends over 12 amino acids. In DNA, the CDR3 is TGCAGTGCTAGCCCACGGAACACTGAAGCTTTCTTT. It yields the protein CSASPRNTEAFF.

The genes are TRBV12-3 or TRBV12-4 and TRBJ1-2; tentatively, D is TRBD1 (5 bases). The CDR3 length is 13 residues. V dropped 4 bases and J dropped 4 bases, with 10 bases sitting between them. DNA of the CDR3: TGTGCCAGCAGTTGGGGGAACCCCTATGGCTACACCTTC. It is translated as CASSWGNPYGYTF.

This chain joins TRBV7-6 and TRBJ1-1, with D unresolved. Per germline, CDR1 SGHVS and CDR2 FNYEAQ. The CDR3 sequence is 13 residues long. V dropped 2 bases and J dropped 3 bases, with 7 bases sitting between them. The CDR3, as DNA: TGTGCCAGCAGCTTATGGGATTACACTGAAGCTTTCTTT. This codes for CASSLWDYTEAFF.

This clonotype was detected many times. The chain joins TRBV7-9 to TRBJ1-4, with 7 bases lining up with TRBD1. This CDR3 comprises 16 residues. V was pared by 3 bases and J by 3 bases, with 7 bases of the junction left unmatched. Germline values: CDR1 SEHNR, CDR2 FQNEAQ (reference sequence). The CDR3 DNA sequence: TGTGCCAGCAGCTTCAAGACAGGGATGGCTAATGAAAAACTGTTTTTT. Translation gives CASSFKTGMANEKLFF.

This clonotype was observed many times. This chain uses TRBV20-1 with TRBJ1-2; tentatively, D is TRBD1 (5 bases). Germline-derived CDR1 and CDR2 are DFQATT and SNEGSKA (reference sequence). The CDR3 runs 12 residues. Trimming shortened V by 0 bases and J by 8 bases, and 10 bases separated the two germline ends. The CDR3: CSARDQRQGYTF. The DNA of the CDR3 is TGCAGTGCTAGAGATCAGAGACAGGGCTACACCTTC.

This clonotype was observed many times. This rearrangement joins TRBV28 to TRBJ2-7, with 8 bases aligning to TRBD1. V shed 6 bases and J 3 bases; nucleotides not matched to a gene: 13. The CDR3 is 16 residues long. Germline CDR1 reads MDHEN; CDR2 reads SYDVKM. The CDR3 spells CASSHTLRDRLYEQYV. CDR3 DNA sequence: TGTGCCAGCAGCCACACACTCCGGGACAGGCTCTACGAGCAGTACGTC.

There are a few counts of this clonotype. V gene TRBV13 combines with J gene TRBJ2-3, with 9 bases aligning to TRBD1. CDR1 and CDR2 (germline): PRHDT, FYEKMQ (reference sequence). The CDR3 consists of 16 residues. Losses at the gene ends were 7 bases for V and 3 bases for J; bases not matched to a gene: 11. The CDR3 DNA reads as TGTGCCAGCATAGGATACCGGGACAGGGAGACAGATACGCAGTATTTT. Amino acids: CASIGYRDRETDTQYF.

The genes are TRBV7-8 and TRBJ1-1; D is ambiguous. CDR1 and CDR2 from the germline V gene are SGHVS and FQNEAQ. This CDR3 is built from 13 residues. V was cut by 7 bases and J by 3 bases, with 12 bases left in between. This chain's CDR3 is CASTLGRHTEAFF. Written as DNA, the CDR3 is TGTGCCAGCACCTTGGGGAGACACACTGAAGCTTTCTTT.